The 10 T cell receptor beta chains below all came from one sample that was sequenced in a study of glioma-infiltrating T cells. The iRepertoire nested amplicon-rescue multiplex PCR amplified TCR alpha and beta CDR3s from RNA. TCRdb passed the multiplex PCR reads through MiXCR, listing each CDR3 protein once. This table holds about 410,000 distinct CDR3 sequences, approximately 42% found once. Sequencing was done on a sample of glioma tissue, nonneoplastic brain tissue, or PBMCs (not recorded which). These receptors all stem from a human donor with low-grade glioma or glioblastoma, undergoing nonglioma brain surgery, or in good health (not recorded which).

The gene calls are TRBV7-2 and TRBJ2-7; TRBD1 matches at 7 bases. Germline V gives CDR1 SGHTA, CDR2 FQGNSA. V trimming: 8 bases; J trimming: 7 bases; junction bases outside the gene matches: 14. The CDR3 runs 14 residues. CDR3 region: CASAFKGQIGEQYF. CDR3 sequence (DNA): TGTGCCAGCGCCTTTAAGGGACAGATTGGAGAGCAGTACTTC.

This clonotype was picked up a small number of times. This chain links TRBV25-1 with TRBJ2-1; 10 bases match TRBD2. V gave up 8 bases and J gave up 0 bases; unmatched junction bases: 4. The germline CDR1 and CDR2 sequences are MGHDK and SYGVNS. This CDR3 contains 15 residues. This CDR3 is CASVASGSSYNEQFF. DNA of the CDR3: TGTGCCAGCGTGGCTAGCGGGAGCTCCTACAATGAGCAGTTCTTC.

The chain uses TRBV25-1 and TRBJ1-6; TRBD1 matches 7 bases. The germline V gene has CDR1 MGHDK and CDR2 SYGVNS. CDR3 length: 17 amino acids. The trim removed 6 bases at V and 4 bases at J, leaving 12 bases unmatched. For the CDR3, the DNA is TGTGCCAGCAGCGCTACCTTCGACAGGGAATATAATTCACCCCTCCACTTT. Translating it yields CASSATFDREYNSPLHF.

V is TRBV18 and J is TRBJ2-3; a possible D gene is TRBD2 (6 bases). The germline gives CDR1 KGHSH, CDR2 LQKENI. CDR3 length: 17 residues. Trimming removed 0 bases at V and 2 bases at J, with 15 bases between. Here the CDR3 DNA reads TGTGCCAGCTCACCACCGCGGGGAAGAGTGTTCACAGATACGCAGTATTTT. Translated, it gives CASSPPRGRVFTDTQYF.

Remarks on this clonotype: At one of its ends the junction is not consistent with the germline gene, which may arise from a read error. The rearrangement joins TRBV18 to TRBJ2-7, with unresolved D. The CDR3 contains 17 residues. Germline CDR1 and CDR2: KGHSH and LQKENI. CDR3 sequence reads: CASSPRVGIPFSYEQYF. In DNA form, the CDR3 reads TGTGCCAGCTCCCCACGGGTTGGCATTCCCTTCTCCTACGAGCAGTACTTC.

The V gene is TRBV6-4, the J gene TRBJ1-4; weak D call: TRBD1 (5 bases). This CDR3 comprises 17 residues. Germline-derived CDR1 and CDR2 are MRHNA and SNTAGT. V was pared by 6 bases and J by 5 bases, with 22 bases between. The CDR3 coding sequence is TGTGCCAGCAGCTCGACCCTCTTGACCGGGGGGAATGAAAAACTGTTTTTT. Encoded protein: CASSSTLLTGGNEKLFF.

On this clonotype itself: An end of the junction differs from the germline gene, which may be a read error. V gene TRBV6-5 combines with J gene TRBJ1-6; D unclear. The CDR3 is made up of 13 amino acids. Germline values: CDR1 MNHEY, CDR2 SVGAGI. CDR3 residues: CASSYSKNSALHF. The CDR3 coding sequence is TGTGCCAGCAGTTACTCGAAGAATTCAGCCCTCCACTTT.

For this clonotype: At one end the junction does not follow the germline gene, possibly because of a read error. The V gene is TRBV7-2, the J gene TRBJ2-3; TRBD2 agrees at 9 bases. CDR1 SGHTA and CDR2 FQGNSA come from the germline V gene. The CDR3 is 19 amino acids. The CDR3 DNA reads TGCGCCAGCAGCCAAGATCCGATCCCCCAGCGGGAGGAGGCAGATACGCAGTATTTT. Its translation: CASSQDPIPQREEADTQYF.

This clonotype was recorded only once. A read error may explain this, as a much larger clone is one base away. V and J are TRBV20-1 and TRBJ2-1; 8 positions agree with TRBD2. CDR1 is DFQATT and CDR2 is SNEGSKA in the germline V gene (reference sequence). V lost 2 bases and J lost 4; bases outside the gene matches: 10. The length of the CDR3 is 16 residues. The CDR3 is CSARYLGAGEYNEQFF. The CDR3 nucleotides are TGCAGTGCTAGATATTTAGGAGCGGGAGAATACAATGAGCAGTTCTTC.

Comments on this clonotype: This may come from a read error, since a much larger clone is one base off. The chain joins TRBV27 to TRBJ2-3, with D uncertain. Per germline, CDR1 MNHEY and CDR2 SMNVEV (reference sequence). The CDR3 consists of 16 residues. Trimming cost V 5 bases and J 6 bases, with 21 bases left between them. In nucleotides, the CDR3 is TGTGCCAGCAGTATACTTAGCTTTAGTTCCCCGGATACGCAGTATTTT. As protein: CASSILSFSSPDTQYF.